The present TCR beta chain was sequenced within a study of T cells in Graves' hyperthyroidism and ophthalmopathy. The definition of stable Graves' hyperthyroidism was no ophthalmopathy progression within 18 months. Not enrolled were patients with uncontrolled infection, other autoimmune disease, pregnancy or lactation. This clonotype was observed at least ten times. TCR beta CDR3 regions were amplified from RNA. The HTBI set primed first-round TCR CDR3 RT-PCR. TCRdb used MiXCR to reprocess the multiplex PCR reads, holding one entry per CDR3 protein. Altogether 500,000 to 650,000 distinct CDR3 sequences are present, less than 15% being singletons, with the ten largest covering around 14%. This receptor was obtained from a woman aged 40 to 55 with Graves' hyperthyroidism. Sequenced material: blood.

CDR3 amino acids: CASSLAGSISYNEQFF. CDR3 DNA sequence: TGCGCCAGCAGCTTGGCCGGGAGTATTTCCTACAATGAGCAGTTCTTC. This sequence joins TRBV5-1 and TRBJ2-1, with D possibly TRBD2 on 6 matching bases. Germline V CDR1 and CDR2: SGHRS, YFSETQ. V lost 0 bases and J lost 1, with 11 bases in between. The CDR3 extends over 16 amino acids.